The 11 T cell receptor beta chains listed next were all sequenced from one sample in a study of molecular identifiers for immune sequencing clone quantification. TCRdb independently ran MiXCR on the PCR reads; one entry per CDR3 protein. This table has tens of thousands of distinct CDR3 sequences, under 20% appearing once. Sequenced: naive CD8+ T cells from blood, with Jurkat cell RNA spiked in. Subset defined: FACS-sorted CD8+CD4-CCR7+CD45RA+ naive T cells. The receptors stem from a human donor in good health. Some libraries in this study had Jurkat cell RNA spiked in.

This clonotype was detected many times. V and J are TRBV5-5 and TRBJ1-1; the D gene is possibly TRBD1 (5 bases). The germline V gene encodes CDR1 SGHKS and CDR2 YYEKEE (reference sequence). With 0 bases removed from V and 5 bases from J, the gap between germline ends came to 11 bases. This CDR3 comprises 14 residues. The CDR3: CASSLEGRSTEAFF. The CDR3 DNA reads TGTGCCAGCAGCTTGGAGGGACGATCAACTGAAGCTTTCTTT.

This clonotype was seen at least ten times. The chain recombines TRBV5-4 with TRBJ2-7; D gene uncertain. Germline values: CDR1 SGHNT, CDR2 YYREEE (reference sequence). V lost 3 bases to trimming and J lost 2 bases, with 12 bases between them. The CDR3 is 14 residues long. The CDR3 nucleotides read TGTGCCAGCAGCTGGAACCGCGAAACCTACGAGCAGTACTTC. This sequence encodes CASSWNRETYEQYF.

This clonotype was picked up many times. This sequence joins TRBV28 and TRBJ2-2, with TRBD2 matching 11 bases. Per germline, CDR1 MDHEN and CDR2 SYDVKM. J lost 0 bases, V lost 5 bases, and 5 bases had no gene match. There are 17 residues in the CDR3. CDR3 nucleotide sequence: TGTGCCAGCAGTCCCGGACTAGCGGGTTCGAACACCGGGGAGCTGTTTTTT. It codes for CASSPGLAGSNTGELFF.

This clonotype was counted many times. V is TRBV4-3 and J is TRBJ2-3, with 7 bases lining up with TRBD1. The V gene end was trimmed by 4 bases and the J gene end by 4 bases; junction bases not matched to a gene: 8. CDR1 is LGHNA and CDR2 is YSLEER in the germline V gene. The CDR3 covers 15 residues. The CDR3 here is CASSPGTEYADTQYF. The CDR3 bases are TGCGCCAGCAGCCCCGGGACAGAATATGCAGATACGCAGTATTTT.

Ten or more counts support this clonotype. The chain's CDR3 is CASSLVAGVYNEQFF. For the CDR3, the DNA is TGTGCCAGCAGCTTAGTAGCGGGAGTTTACAATGAGCAGTTCTTC. The chain joins TRBV7-9 to TRBJ2-1; the match to TRBD2 covers 9 bases. Unmatched junction bases numbered 2, after V lost 1 base and J lost 4 bases. The germline CDR1 and CDR2 sequences are SEHNR and FQNEAQ (reference sequence). There are 15 residues in the CDR3.

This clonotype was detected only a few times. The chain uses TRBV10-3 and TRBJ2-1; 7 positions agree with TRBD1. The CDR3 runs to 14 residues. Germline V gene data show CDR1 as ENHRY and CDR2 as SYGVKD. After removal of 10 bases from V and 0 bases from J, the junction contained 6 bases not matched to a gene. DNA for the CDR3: TGTGCCACGACGACAGGGTACTCCTACAATGAGCAGTTCTTC. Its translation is CATTTGYSYNEQFF.

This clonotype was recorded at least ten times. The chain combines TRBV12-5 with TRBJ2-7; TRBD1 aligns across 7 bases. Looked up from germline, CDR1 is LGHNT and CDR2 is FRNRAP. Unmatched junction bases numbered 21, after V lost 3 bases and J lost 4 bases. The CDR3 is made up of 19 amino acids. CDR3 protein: CASGFPTGPRCGKDYEQYF. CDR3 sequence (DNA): TGTGCTAGTGGTTTCCCGACAGGGCCACGATGTGGGAAAGATTACGAGCAGTACTTC.

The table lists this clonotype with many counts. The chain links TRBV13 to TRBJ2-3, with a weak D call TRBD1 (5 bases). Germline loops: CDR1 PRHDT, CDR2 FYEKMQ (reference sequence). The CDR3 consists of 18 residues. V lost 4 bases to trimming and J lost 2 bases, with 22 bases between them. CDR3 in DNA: TGTGCCAGCAGCTCACCAGGTCATGAGACAGACGCCACAGATACGCAGTATTTT. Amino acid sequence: CASSSPGHETDATDTQYF.

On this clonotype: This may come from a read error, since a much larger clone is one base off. CDR3 in DNA: TGTGCCAGCAGTTTACACTACGAGCAGTACTTC. This gives the protein CASSLHYEQYF. The V gene is TRBV28, the J gene TRBJ2-7; D not resolved. Germline V gene lookup returns CDR1 MDHEN and CDR2 SYDVKM. The CDR3 contains 11 residues. Trimming shortened V by 2 bases and J by 3 bases, and 2 bases separated the two germline ends.

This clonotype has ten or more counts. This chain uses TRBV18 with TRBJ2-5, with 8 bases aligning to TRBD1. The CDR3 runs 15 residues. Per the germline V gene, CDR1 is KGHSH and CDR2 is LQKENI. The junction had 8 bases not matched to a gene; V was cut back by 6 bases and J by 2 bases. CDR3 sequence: CASSTPDRDQETQYF. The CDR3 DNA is TGTGCCAGCTCGACGCCGGACAGGGATCAAGAGACCCAGTACTTC.

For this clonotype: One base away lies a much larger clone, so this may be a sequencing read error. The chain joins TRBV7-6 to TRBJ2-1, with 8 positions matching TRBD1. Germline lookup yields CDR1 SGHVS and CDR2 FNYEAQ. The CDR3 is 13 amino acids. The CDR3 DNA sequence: TGTGCCGGCAGCTCAACAGGGGGCAATGAGCAGTTCTTC. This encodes CAGSSTGGNEQFF.